The source of this T cell receptor beta chain is a study of cytomegalovirus exposure and HLA in healthy donors. Overall study: Drawn from HLA-typed donors, about 85 million unique TCRs were held in an early data release.

V shed 7 bases and J 2 bases; nucleotides not matched to a gene: 12. The germline CDR1 and CDR2 sequences are SGHTA and FQGNSA. There are 16 residues in the CDR3. Study-wide points: For most TCR sequences rarity was the rule, although some public TCRs occurred in many donors. Both high specificity and high sensitivity reportedly marked the classifier's diagnosis of cytomegalovirus status. In an earlier analysis, productive rearrangement rates for most beta V segments clustered near 90% or 30%.

A remark on this clone: Its specificity is not known.

Use of 60 Vbeta and 13 Jbeta primers characterized the PCR. Some clones are missing from TCRdb's copy, which holds only in-frame ones; the method was immunoSEQ multiplex PCR. Here the sample spans 120,000 or so clones, roughly 80% being singletons. V gene TRBV7-2 combines with J gene TRBJ2-7, with TRBD2 matching 9 bases. This sequence was found in a woman aged 40 to 49 in good health and CMV-seropositive. Sample: PBMCs. CDR3 bases: TGTGCCAGCATACGCGGGGGGGCTAACCCTACCTACGAGCAGTACTTC. Translated, it gives CASIRGGANPTYEQYF.